In this sample, the clone carrying this T cell receptor beta chain turned up many times. The antigen is unknown. This sample was taken from a study of neurological immune-mediated disorders. The study, taken as a whole, reports: The most TCR clonal expansion was seen in HTLV-1-associated myelopathy, and the least was seen in multiple sclerosis, which fell below healthy controls.

MiXCR, applied by TCRdb to the 5' RACE reads, yields one record per CDR3 protein. This sample yields over 70,000 distinct CDR3 sequences, of which 9.5% to 13% are seen a single time; approximately 9.7% belongs to the top ten. Trimming left V 5 bases short and J 0 bases short, with 10 bases between. Germline values: CDR1 KGHDR, CDR2 SFDVKD. The CDR3 is 14 residues long. Time point noted: longitudinal time-point 1 (baseline). Where libraries were unsorted, they were derived from 2 million PBMCs stored at -80 degrees C. This chain links TRBV24-1 with TRBJ2-7; D perhaps matches TRBD2 (5 bases). The sample taken for sequencing was PBMCs. The sequence came from a man in his thirties or forties in good health. The CDR3 coding sequence is TGTGCCACCAGTGCGGGGAGTTTCTCCTACGAGCAGTACTTC. Translated, it gives CATSAGSFSYEQYF.